This T cell receptor (beta chain) was sequenced during a study of T cell repertoires and Cas9 in healthy adults. Study information: Characterization of SpCas9-reactive CD4 and CD8 T cells covered multi-effector potency, cytotoxicity and lineage.

Points from the study as a whole: SpCas9-reactive effector T cells were reportedly restrained in vitro by SpCas9-reactive regulatory T cells.

The table came from immunoSEQ multiplex PCR; TCRdb's copy has only in-frame clones and leaves some out. The profile shows tens of thousands of clones, about 90% of them singletons. Points on this clone: Its antigen is not known.

The CDR3 contains 13 residues. Trimming cost V 4 bases and J 0 bases, with 9 bases left between them. Germline assignment: CDR1 GTSNPN and CDR2 SVGIG (reference sequence). V gene TRBV30 combines with J gene TRBJ1-1; D is ambiguous. Sequencing was done on a sample of CD4+ effector T cells (CD127+, CD25-, CD137-, CD154-) from PBMCs; culture status not recorded. The TCR sequence derives from a human donor in good health. The CDR3 is CAWIRQMNTEAFF. As DNA, the CDR3 is TGTGCCTGGATCCGGCAGATGAACACTGAAGCTTTCTTT.